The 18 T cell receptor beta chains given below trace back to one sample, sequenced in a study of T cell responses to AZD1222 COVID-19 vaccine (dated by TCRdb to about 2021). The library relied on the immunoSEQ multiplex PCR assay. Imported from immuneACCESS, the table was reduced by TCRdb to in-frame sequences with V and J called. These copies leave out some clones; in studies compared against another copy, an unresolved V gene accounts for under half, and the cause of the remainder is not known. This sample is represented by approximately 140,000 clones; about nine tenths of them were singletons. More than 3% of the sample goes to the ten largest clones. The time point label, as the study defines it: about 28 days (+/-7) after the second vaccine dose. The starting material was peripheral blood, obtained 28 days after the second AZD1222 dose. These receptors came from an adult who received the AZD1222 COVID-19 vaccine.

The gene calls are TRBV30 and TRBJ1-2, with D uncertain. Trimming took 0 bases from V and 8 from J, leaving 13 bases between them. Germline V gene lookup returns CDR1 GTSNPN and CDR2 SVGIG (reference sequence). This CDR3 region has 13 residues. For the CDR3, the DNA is TGTGCCTGGAGTGTACGGAGGGAGAGAGGCTACACCTTC. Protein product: CAWSVRRERGYTF.

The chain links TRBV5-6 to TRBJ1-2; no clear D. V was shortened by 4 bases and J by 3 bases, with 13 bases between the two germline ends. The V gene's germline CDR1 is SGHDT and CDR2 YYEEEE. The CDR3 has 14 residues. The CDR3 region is CASSPHLDDYGYTF. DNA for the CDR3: TGTGCCAGCAGCCCCCATTTGGACGACTATGGCTACACCTTC. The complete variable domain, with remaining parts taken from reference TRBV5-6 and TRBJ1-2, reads DAGVTQSPTHLIKTRGQQVTLRCSPKSGHDTVSWYQQALGQGPQFIFQYYEEEERQRGNFPDRFSGHQFPNYSSELNVNALLLGDSALYLCASSPHLDDYGYTFGSGTRLTVV.

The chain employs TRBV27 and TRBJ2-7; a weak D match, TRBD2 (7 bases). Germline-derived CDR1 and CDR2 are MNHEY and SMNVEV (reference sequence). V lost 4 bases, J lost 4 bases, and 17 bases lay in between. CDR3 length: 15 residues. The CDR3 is CASSSPGGQRYEQYF. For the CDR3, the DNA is TGTGCCAGCAGTTCCCCCGGGGGGCAAAGGTACGAGCAGTACTTC.

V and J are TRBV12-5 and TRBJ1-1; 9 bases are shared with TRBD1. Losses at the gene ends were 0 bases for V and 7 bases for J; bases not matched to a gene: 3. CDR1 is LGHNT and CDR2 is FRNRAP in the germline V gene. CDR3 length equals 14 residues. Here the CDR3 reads CASGLVQGAIEAFF. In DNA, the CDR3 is TGTGCTAGTGGTTTGGTACAGGGGGCTATTGAAGCTTTCTTT.

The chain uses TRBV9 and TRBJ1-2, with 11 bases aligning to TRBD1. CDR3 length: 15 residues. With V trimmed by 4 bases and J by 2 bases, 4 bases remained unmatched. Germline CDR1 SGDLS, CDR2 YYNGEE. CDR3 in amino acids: CASSPRTGGNYGYTF. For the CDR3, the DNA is TGTGCCAGCAGCCCCCGGACAGGGGGCAACTATGGCTACACCTTC.

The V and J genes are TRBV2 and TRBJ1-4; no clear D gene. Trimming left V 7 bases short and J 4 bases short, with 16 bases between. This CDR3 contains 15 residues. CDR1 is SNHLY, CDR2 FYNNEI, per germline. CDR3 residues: CASTMLGSGNEKLFF. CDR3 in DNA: TGTGCCAGCACCATGCTGGGGTCGGGTAATGAAAAACTGTTTTTT.

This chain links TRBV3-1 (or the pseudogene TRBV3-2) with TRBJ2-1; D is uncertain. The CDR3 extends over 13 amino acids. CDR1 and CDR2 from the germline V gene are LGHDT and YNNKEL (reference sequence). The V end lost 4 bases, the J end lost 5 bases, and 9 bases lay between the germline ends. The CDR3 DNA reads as TGTGCCAGCAGCCCCCCGGACCACAATGAGCAGTTCTTC. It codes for CASSPPDHNEQFF.

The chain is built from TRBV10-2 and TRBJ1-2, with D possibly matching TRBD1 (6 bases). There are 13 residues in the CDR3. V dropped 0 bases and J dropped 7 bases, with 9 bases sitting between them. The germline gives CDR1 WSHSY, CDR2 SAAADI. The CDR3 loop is CASSESRTVGYTF. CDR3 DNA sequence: TGCGCCAGCAGTGAGTCGAGGACAGTTGGCTACACCTTC.

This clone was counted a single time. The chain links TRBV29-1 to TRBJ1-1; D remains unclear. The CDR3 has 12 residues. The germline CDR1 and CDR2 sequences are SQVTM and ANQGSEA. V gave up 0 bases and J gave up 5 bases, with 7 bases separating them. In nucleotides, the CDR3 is TGCAGCGTTGAAGATTTAGGGACTGAAGCTTTCTTT. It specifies CSVEDLGTEAFF.

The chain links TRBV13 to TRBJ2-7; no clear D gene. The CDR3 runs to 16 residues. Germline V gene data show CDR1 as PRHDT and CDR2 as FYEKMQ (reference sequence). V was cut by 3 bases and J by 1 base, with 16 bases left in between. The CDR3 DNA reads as TGTGCCAGCAGCTTTATGGGAAGTAGAACGTCCTACGAGCAGTACTTC. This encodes CASSFMGSRTSYEQYF.

CDR3 residues: CASSPPSGFTDTQYF. In DNA, the CDR3 is TGTGCCAGCTCACCACCGAGCGGGTTCACAGATACGCAGTATTTT. This chain uses TRBV18 with TRBJ2-3; D is perhaps TRBD2 (6 bases). Trimming took 0 bases from V and 2 from J, leaving 9 bases between them. CDR1 is KGHSH and CDR2 is LQKENI in the germline V gene. This CDR3 is 15 amino acids long.

The CDR3 reads CASSLDGLAGETQYF. The CDR3 region has the DNA TGTGCCAGCAGCTTAGATGGGCTAGCGGGAGAGACCCAGTACTTC. J is TRBJ2-5 and V is TRBV11-3, with 8 bases matching TRBD2. Germline V gene data show CDR1 as SGHNT and CDR2 as YENEEA. The CDR3 runs to 15 residues. Trimming at V came to 0 bases and at J to 4 bases, leaving 4 bases not matched to a gene.

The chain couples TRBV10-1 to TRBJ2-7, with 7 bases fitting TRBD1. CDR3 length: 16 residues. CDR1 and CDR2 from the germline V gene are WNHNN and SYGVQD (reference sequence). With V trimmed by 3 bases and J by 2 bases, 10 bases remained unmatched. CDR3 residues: CASSDLTGVHPYEQYF. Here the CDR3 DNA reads TGCGCCAGCAGTGACCTTACAGGGGTGCACCCCTACGAGCAGTACTTC.

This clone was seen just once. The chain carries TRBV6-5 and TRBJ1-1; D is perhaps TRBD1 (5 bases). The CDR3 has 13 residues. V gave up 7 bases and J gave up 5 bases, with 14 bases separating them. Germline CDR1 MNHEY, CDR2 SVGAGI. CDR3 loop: CASITPGGTEAFF. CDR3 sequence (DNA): TGTGCCAGCATTACGCCTGGGGGGACTGAAGCTTTCTTT.

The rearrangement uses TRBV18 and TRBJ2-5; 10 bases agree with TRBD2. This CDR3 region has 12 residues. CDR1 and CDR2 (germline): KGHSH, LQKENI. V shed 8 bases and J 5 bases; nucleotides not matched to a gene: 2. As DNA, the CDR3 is TGTGCCAGCCAGACTAGCGGGGAGACCCAGTACTTC. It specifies CASQTSGETQYF.

The CDR3 bases are TGTGCCAGCAGCCTACGCGGGCAGAACCCCTACAATGAGCAGTTCTTC. It translates to CASSLRGQNPYNEQFF. The chain recombines TRBV6-4 with TRBJ2-1; the D gene is possibly TRBD2 (5 bases). Germline CDR1 and CDR2: MRHNA and SNTAGT. The CDR3 sequence is 16 residues long. Trimming removed 6 bases from V and 2 bases from J, with 17 bases in between.

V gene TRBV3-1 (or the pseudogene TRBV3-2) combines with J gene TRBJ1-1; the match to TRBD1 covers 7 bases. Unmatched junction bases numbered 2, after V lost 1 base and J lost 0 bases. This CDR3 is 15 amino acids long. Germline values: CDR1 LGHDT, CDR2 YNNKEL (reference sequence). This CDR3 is CASSQGTGMNTEAFF. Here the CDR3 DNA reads TGTGCCAGCAGCCAAGGGACAGGAATGAACACTGAAGCTTTCTTT.

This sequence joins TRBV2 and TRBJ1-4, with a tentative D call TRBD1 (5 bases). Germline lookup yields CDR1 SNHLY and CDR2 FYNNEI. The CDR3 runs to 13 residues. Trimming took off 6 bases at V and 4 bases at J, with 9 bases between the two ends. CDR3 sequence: CASSRDHNEKLFF. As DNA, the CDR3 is TGTGCCAGCAGCCGGGACCATAATGAAAAACTGTTTTTT.